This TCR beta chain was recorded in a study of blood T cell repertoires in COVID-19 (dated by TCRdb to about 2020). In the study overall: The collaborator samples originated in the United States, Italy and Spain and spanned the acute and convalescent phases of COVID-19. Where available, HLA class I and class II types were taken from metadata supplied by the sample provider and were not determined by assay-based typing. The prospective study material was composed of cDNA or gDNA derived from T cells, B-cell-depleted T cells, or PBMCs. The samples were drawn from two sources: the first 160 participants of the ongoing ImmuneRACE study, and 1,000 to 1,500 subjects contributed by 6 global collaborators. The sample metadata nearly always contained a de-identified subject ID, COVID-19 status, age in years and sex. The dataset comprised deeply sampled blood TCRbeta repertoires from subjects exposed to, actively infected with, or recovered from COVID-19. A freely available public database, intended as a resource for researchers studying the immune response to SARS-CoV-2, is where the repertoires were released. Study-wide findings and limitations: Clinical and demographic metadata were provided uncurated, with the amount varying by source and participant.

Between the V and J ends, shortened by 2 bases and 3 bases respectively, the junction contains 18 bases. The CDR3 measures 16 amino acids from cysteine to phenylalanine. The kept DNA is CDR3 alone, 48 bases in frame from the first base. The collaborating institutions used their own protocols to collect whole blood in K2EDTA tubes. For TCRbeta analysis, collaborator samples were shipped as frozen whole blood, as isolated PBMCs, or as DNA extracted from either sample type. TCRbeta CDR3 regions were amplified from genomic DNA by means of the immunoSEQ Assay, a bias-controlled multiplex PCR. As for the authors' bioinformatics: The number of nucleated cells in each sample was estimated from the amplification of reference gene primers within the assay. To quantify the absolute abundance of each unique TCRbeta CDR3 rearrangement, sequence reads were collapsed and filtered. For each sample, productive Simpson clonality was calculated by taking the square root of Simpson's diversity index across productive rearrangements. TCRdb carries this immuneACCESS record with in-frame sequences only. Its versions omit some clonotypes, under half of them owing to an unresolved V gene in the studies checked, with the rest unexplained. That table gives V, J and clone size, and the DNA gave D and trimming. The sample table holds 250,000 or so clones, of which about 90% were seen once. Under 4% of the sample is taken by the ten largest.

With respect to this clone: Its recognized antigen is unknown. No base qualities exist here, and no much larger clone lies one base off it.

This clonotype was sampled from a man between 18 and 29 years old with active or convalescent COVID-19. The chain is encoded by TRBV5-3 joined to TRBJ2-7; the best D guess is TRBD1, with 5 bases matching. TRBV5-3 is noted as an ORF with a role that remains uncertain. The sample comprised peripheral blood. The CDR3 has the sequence CARSLDSTDPYYEQYF. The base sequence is TGTGCCAGAAGCTTAGACTCGACAGATCCTTACTACGAGCAGTACTTC.